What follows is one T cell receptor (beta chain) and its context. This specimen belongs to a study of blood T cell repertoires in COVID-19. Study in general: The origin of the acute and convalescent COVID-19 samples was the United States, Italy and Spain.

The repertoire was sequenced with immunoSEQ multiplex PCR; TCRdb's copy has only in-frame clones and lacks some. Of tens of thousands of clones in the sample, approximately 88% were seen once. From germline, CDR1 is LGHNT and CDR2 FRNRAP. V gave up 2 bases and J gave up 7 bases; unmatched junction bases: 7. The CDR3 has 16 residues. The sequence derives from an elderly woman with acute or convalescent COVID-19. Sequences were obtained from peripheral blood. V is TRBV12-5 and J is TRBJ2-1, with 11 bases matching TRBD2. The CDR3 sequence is CASGLRLAGGLNEQFF. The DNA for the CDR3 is TGTGCTAGTGGTTTGAGGCTAGCGGGAGGTCTTAATGAGCAGTTCTTC. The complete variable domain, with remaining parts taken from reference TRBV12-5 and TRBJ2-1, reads DARVTQTPRHKVTEMGQEVTMRCQPILGHNTVFWYRQTMMQGLELLAYFRNRAPLDDSGMPKDRFSAEMPDATLATLKIQPSEPRDSAVYFCASGLRLAGGLNEQFFGPGTRLTVL.